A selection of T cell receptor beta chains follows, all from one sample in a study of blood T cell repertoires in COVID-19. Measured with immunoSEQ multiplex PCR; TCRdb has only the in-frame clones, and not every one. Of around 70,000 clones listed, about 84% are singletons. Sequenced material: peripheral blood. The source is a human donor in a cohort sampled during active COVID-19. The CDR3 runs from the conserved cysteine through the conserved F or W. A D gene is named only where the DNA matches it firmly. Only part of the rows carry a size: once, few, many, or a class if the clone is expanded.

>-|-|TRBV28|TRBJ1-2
TGTGCCAGCAGTTTTTCGACCCCCGGGAGGCGGGGGAATGGCTACACCTTC
CASSFSTPGRRGNGYTF
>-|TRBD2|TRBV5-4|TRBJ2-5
TGTGCCAGCAGCTTGCGTAGCGGGAGTAGTGAGACCCAGTACTTC
CASSLRSGSSETQYF
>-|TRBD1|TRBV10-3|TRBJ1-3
TGTGCCATCAGTGAGGCCGGGACAGGGTTTGGAAACACCATATATTTT
CAISEAGTGFGNTIYF
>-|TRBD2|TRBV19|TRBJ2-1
TGTGCCAGTAGTTTTAACAGCGGGAGAGGGGGCAATGAGCAGTTCTTC
CASSFNSGRGGNEQFF
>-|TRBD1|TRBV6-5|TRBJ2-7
TGTGCCAGCAGACGTAGACAGGGCAGAGACTACGAGCAGTACTTC
CASRRRQGRDYEQYF
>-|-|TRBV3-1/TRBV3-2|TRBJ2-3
TGTGCCAGCAGCCCGCTGCCAGGAGATACGCAGTATTTT
CASSPLPGDTQYF
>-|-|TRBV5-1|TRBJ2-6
TGCGCCAGCAGCACCGTAGGGGCTACTGGGGCCAACGTCCTGACTTTC
CASSTVGATGANVLTF
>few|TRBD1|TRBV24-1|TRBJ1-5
TGTGCCACCAGTGATGCTACAGGGGTAGGGCAGCCCCAGCATTTT
CATSDATGVGQPQHF
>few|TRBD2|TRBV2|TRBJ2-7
TGTGCCAGCAACCTAGAGCGGGAGCTCTACGAGCAGTACTTC
CASNLERELYEQYF
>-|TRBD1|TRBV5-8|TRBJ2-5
TGTGCCAGCAGCTTGGAGGGACAGGGGAAGGAGACCCAGTACTTC
CASSLEGQGKETQYF